These T cell receptor beta chains were read from a single sample in a study of blood T cell repertoires in COVID-19. The method was immunoSEQ multiplex PCR; TCRdb's version includes in-frame clones alone and lacks a portion of them. The sample has some 93,000 clones, around 80% seen once. The sample consisted of peripheral blood. The receptor source for this set is a man aged 65-85 years with acute or convalescent COVID-19. Each CDR3 is given with its conserved first and last residue. Fields, in order: CDR3 protein, CDR3 DNA, clone size, D gene, V gene, J gene. A D gene is named only where the DNA matches it firmly. Size tells how often a clone was seen (once, few, many) or the class of an expanded clone, and some rows leave it out.

CDR3aa: CATSDRRGPSSYEQYF
CDR3nt: TGTGCCACCAGCGATCGGAGGGGTCCTAGCTCCTACGAGCAGTACTTC
abundance: .
d_gene: .
v_gene: TRBV15
j_gene: TRBJ2-7

CDR3aa: CASSQTEPYGYTF
CDR3nt: TGTGCCAGCAGCCAAACAGAGCCTTATGGCTACACCTTC
abundance: .
d_gene: .
v_gene: TRBV3-1/TRBV3-2
j_gene: TRBJ1-2

CDR3aa: CASSLTGSAYEQYF
CDR3nt: TGTGCCAGCAGCTTAACAGGCTCGGCCTACGAGCAGTACTTC
abundance: .
d_gene: .
v_gene: TRBV5-5
j_gene: TRBJ2-7

CDR3aa: CASSATPGELGTDTQYF
CDR3nt: TGTGCCAGCAGTGCCACCCCAGGGGAGTTGGGCACAGATACGCAGTATTTT
abundance: .
d_gene: .
v_gene: TRBV27
j_gene: TRBJ2-3

CDR3aa: CAGLRGNTEAFF
CDR3nt: TGTGCCGGCCTCCGGGGGAACACTGAAGCTTTCTTT
abundance: .
d_gene: .
v_gene: TRBV5-8
j_gene: TRBJ1-1

CDR3aa: CATSDSNRDEQYF
CDR3nt: TGTGCCACCAGTGATTCGAACAGGGACGAGCAGTACTTC
abundance: .
d_gene: .
v_gene: TRBV24-1
j_gene: TRBJ2-7

CDR3aa: CASRRDRFRTNYGYTF
CDR3nt: TGTGCCAGCAGACGCGACAGGTTCAGGACTAACTATGGCTACACCTTC
abundance: .
d_gene: .
v_gene: TRBV5-6
j_gene: TRBJ1-2

CDR3aa: CATSGTGTGGYNEQFF
CDR3nt: TGTGCCACCAGTGGGACCGGGACAGGGGGGTACAATGAGCAGTTCTTC
abundance: .
d_gene: TRBD1
v_gene: TRBV24-1
j_gene: TRBJ2-1

CDR3aa: CASSVVGQTVFGEQFF
CDR3nt: TGTGCCAGCAGCGTCGTGGGACAGACCGTCTTTGGGGAGCAGTTCTTC
abundance: .
d_gene: TRBD1
v_gene: TRBV9
j_gene: TRBJ2-1

CDR3aa: CASNLAGGPFYEQYF
CDR3nt: TGTGCCAGCAACCTAGCGGGAGGGCCTTTCTACGAGCAGTACTTC
abundance: once
d_gene: TRBD2
v_gene: TRBV2
j_gene: TRBJ2-7

CDR3aa: CASSFRTSGFYEQYF
CDR3nt: TGTGCCAGCAGTTTCCGGACTAGCGGGTTTTACGAGCAGTACTTC
abundance: .
d_gene: TRBD2
v_gene: TRBV27
j_gene: TRBJ2-7

CDR3aa: CASSNGVKETANEKLFF
CDR3nt: TGTGCCAGCAGTAACGGGGTGAAGGAGACGGCTAATGAAAAACTGTTTTTT
abundance: .
d_gene: .
v_gene: TRBV27
j_gene: TRBJ1-4

CDR3aa: CASTLGAPNGNQPQHF
CDR3nt: TGTGCCAGCACCCTAGGGGCACCAAACGGCAATCAGCCCCAGCATTTT
abundance: .
d_gene: .
v_gene: TRBV7-2
j_gene: TRBJ1-5

CDR3aa: CASSKAPTTSVAYEQYF
CDR3nt: TGTGCCAGCAGCAAAGCCCCCACGACTAGCGTTGCCTACGAGCAGTACTTC
abundance: .
d_gene: TRBD2
v_gene: TRBV11-2
j_gene: TRBJ2-7

CDR3aa: CATSDSRGRLETQYF
CDR3nt: TGTGCCACCAGTGACTCGCGGGGGAGATTAGAGACCCAGTACTTC
abundance: .
d_gene: TRBD2
v_gene: TRBV24-1
j_gene: TRBJ2-5

CDR3aa: CASSNGYSNQPQHF
CDR3nt: TGTGCCAGCAGTAACGGGTATAGCAATCAGCCCCAGCATTTT
abundance: once
d_gene: .
v_gene: TRBV3-1/TRBV3-2
j_gene: TRBJ1-5

CDR3aa: CASSYSPGNGNTIYF
CDR3nt: TGTGCCAGCAGTTACTCTCCAGGGAATGGAAACACCATATATTTT
abundance: once
d_gene: .
v_gene: TRBV6-5
j_gene: TRBJ1-3

CDR3aa: CASRGGTEAFF
CDR3nt: TGTGCCAGCCGGGGTGGCACTGAAGCTTTCTTT
abundance: .
d_gene: .
v_gene: TRBV7-2
j_gene: TRBJ1-1

CDR3aa: CASSPGTGANVGDEKLFF
CDR3nt: TGTGCCAGCAGCCCCGGGACAGGGGCCAACGTTGGAGATGAAAAACTGTTTTTT
abundance: .
d_gene: TRBD1
v_gene: TRBV5-8
j_gene: TRBJ1-4

CDR3aa: CASSLRGGRNEQFF
CDR3nt: TGTGCCAGCAGCTTAAGGGGGGGGCGGAATGAGCAGTTCTTC
abundance: .
d_gene: .
v_gene: TRBV7-6
j_gene: TRBJ2-1

CDR3aa: CASSVCGKPRGF
CDR3nt: TGTGCCAGCAGTGTTTGCGGGAAGCCTCGGGGCTTC
abundance: many
d_gene: .
v_gene: TRBV6-4
j_gene: TRBJ2-7

CDR3aa: CASNTGEYSPLHF
CDR3nt: TGCGCCAGCAACACAGGGGAGTATTCACCCCTCCACTTT
abundance: .
d_gene: TRBD1
v_gene: TRBV10-2
j_gene: TRBJ1-6

CDR3aa: CASRGQRGHTEAFF
CDR3nt: TGTGCCAGCAGAGGCCAGAGGGGGCACACTGAAGCTTTCTTT
abundance: .
d_gene: TRBD1
v_gene: TRBV11-1
j_gene: TRBJ1-1

CDR3aa: CASSQVLGQGDQPQHF
CDR3nt: TGTGCCAGCAGCCAAGTCTTGGGACAGGGGGACCAGCCCCAGCATTTT
abundance: .
d_gene: TRBD1
v_gene: TRBV4-2
j_gene: TRBJ1-5

CDR3aa: CASIGTVNTEAFF
CDR3nt: TGTGCCAGCATAGGGACAGTGAACACTGAAGCTTTCTTT
abundance: .
d_gene: TRBD1
v_gene: TRBV6-5
j_gene: TRBJ1-1

CDR3aa: CAWIGTVGNTIYF
CDR3nt: TGTGCCTGGATTGGGACAGTCGGAAACACCATATATTTT
abundance: .
d_gene: TRBD1
v_gene: TRBV30
j_gene: TRBJ1-3